This T cell receptor (beta chain) comes out of a study of blood T cell repertoires in COVID-19. CDR3 length equals 14 residues. V shed 4 bases and J shed 0 bases, with 7 bases lying between them. Germline V lookup: CDR1 SNHLY, CDR2 FYNNEI. As processed by the authors: Amplification of reference gene primers was used by the study to estimate nucleated cell counts. Profiling relied on immunoSEQ multiplex PCR, and the TCRdb table lists in-frame clones only, not all of them. V, J and clone size are those of that table, while D and trimming were read from the DNA. The sample consists of around 150,000 clones, 80% to 90% of them appearing once.

Sequenced sample: peripheral blood. The V and J genes are TRBV2 and TRBJ1-3; no clear D. The receptor's source is a man between 65 and 80 years old with acute or convalescent COVID-19. The CDR3: CASSGGFSGNTIYF. The CDR3 bases are TGTGCCAGCAGTGGAGGGTTCTCTGGAAACACCATATATTTT.